The 16 T cell receptor beta chains below all came from one sample that was sequenced in a study of cytomegalovirus exposure and HLA in healthy donors. The PCR employed 60 Vbeta primers together with 13 Jbeta primers. The table came from immunoSEQ multiplex PCR; TCRdb's copy has only in-frame clones and leaves some out. This sample's table reports some 72,000 clones. The sample consisted of PBMCs. The origin of the receptors is a man aged 35-49 years in good health and CMV-seronegative.

The rearrangement joins TRBV5-6 to TRBJ1-1, with 7 bases that match TRBD1. Germline CDR1 is SGHDT and CDR2 is YYEEEE. The ends lost 4 bases at V and 3 bases at J; junction bases unmatched: 12. This CDR3 contains 16 residues. The CDR3 DNA reads TGTGCCAGCAGCCGGGGACAGACCAAGGGGTACACTGAAGCTTTCTTT. Its translation: CASSRGQTKGYTEAFF.

The V gene is TRBV6-1, the J gene TRBJ1-6; D possibly corresponds to TRBD1 (6 bases). Trimming took off 4 bases at V and 8 bases at J, with 12 bases between the two ends. This CDR3 region has 14 residues. Germline-derived CDR1 and CDR2 are MNHNS and SASEGT. The CDR3 spells CASSVQGQDSPLHF. The CDR3 DNA sequence: TGTGCCAGCAGTGTACAGGGTCAGGATTCACCCCTCCACTTT.

V gene TRBV5-6 combines with J gene TRBJ1-6, with D uncertain. V lost 4 bases, J lost 9 bases, and 14 bases lay in between. Germline V gene data show CDR1 as SGHDT and CDR2 as YYEEEE. CDR3 length equals 14 residues. The DNA for the CDR3 is TGTGCCAGCAGCCCGGGGTATTCGATTTCACCCCTCCACTTT. It specifies CASSPGYSISPLHF.

The genes are TRBV6-5 and TRBJ2-7; perhaps TRBD1 as D (6 bases). The germline V gene encodes CDR1 MNHEY and CDR2 SVGAGI. V lost 6 bases and J 2 bases, leaving 17 bases between the germline ends. The CDR3 has 15 residues. In nucleotides, the CDR3 is TGTGCCAGCAGGCCGTCGGGACACCTAACCTACGAGCAGTACTTC. Translation gives CASRPSGHLTYEQYF.

This sequence joins TRBV20-1 and TRBJ2-5, with D unclear. Germline V lookup: CDR1 DFQATT, CDR2 SNEGSKA (reference sequence). This CDR3 is built from 9 residues. Trimming removed 6 bases at V and 5 bases at J, with 4 bases between. CDR3 loop: CSAPETQYF. The CDR3 nucleotides read TGCAGTGCCCCGGAGACCCAGTACTTC.

The chain links TRBV7-9 to TRBJ2-5, with 7 bases lining up with TRBD2. The CDR3 spans 17 residues. The ends lost 2 bases at V and 0 bases at J; junction bases unmatched: 9. Germline V gene lookup returns CDR1 SEHNR and CDR2 FQNEAQ (reference sequence). The CDR3 region is CASSLLGASGYQETQYF. The CDR3 nucleotides read TGTGCCAGCAGCTTACTTGGGGCTAGCGGCTACCAAGAGACCCAGTACTTC.

This sequence joins TRBV5-4 and TRBJ2-7; 9 bases match TRBD1. The CDR3 is made up of 15 amino acids. The germline V gene encodes CDR1 SGHNT and CDR2 YYREEE (reference sequence). Trimming at V came to 4 bases and at J to 1 base, leaving 6 bases not matched to a gene. Written as DNA, the CDR3 is TGTGCCAGCAGCGTGGACAGGGGCGTTTCCTACGAGCAGTACTTC. As protein: CASSVDRGVSYEQYF. The whole variable domain, remainder taken from reference TRBV5-4 and TRBJ2-7, is ETGVTQSPTHLIKTRGQQVTLRCSSQSGHNTVSWYQQALGQGPQFIFQYYREEENGRGNFPPRFSGLQFPNYSSELNVNALELDDSALYLCASSVDRGVSYEQYFGPGTRLTVT.

The V gene is TRBV20-1, the J gene TRBJ2-7, with TRBD2 as a possible D gene (7 bases). With 5 bases removed from V and 7 bases from J, the gap between germline ends came to 12 bases. The CDR3 loop spans 11 amino acids. The germline CDR1 and CDR2 sequences are DFQATT and SNEGSKA (reference sequence). CDR3 sequence: CSAPGEGEQYF. CDR3 nucleotides: TGCAGTGCTCCAGGGGAGGGGGAGCAGTACTTC.

The gene calls are TRBV6-5 and TRBJ1-1; D is ambiguous. The V gene lost 6 bases and the J gene lost 2 bases, with 4 bases spanning the gap. Per the germline V gene, CDR1 is MNHEY and CDR2 is SVGAGI. This CDR3 region has 11 residues. CDR3 sequence: CASSTNTEAFF. In nucleotides, the CDR3 is TGTGCCAGCAGCACAAACACTGAAGCTTTCTTT.

V is TRBV10-3 and J is TRBJ2-7; 12 nucleotides agree with TRBD1. V lost 6 bases, J lost 9 bases, and 12 bases stayed unmatched. The CDR3 totals 15 residues. Germline CDR1 reads ENHRY; CDR2 reads SYGVKD. CDR3 sequence reads: CAIRDGTGGKMVQYF. The CDR3 DNA follows: TGTGCCATCAGAGACGGGACAGGGGGCAAGATGGTGCAGTACTTC.

The V call is TRBV7-9, the J call TRBJ1-4, with TRBD1 matching over 7 bases. The J segment lost 7 bases and the V segment lost 6 bases, leaving 11 bases of the junction unmatched. Germline V gene lookup returns CDR1 SEHNR and CDR2 FQNEAQ (reference sequence). CDR3 length: 15 amino acids. In DNA form, the CDR3 reads TGTGCCAGCAGACCGAGACAGGGACTAGGTGAAAAACTGTTTTTT. It translates to CASRPRQGLGEKLFF.

This chain connects TRBV5-4 to TRBJ2-1; TRBD1 might be the D (6 bases). Trimming removed 2 bases from V and 6 bases from J, with 12 bases in between. Germline V CDR1 and CDR2: SGHNT, YYREEE (reference sequence). This CDR3 spans 14 amino acids. This chain's CDR3 is CASSLTRQVNEQFF. The CDR3 DNA is TGTGCCAGCAGCTTAACCCGACAGGTCAATGAGCAGTTCTTC.

This chain uses TRBV5-6 with TRBJ2-3; D might be TRBD1 (7 bases). V lost 1 base and J 2 bases, leaving 11 bases between the germline ends. Looked up from germline, CDR1 is SGHDT and CDR2 is YYEEEE. The CDR3 is made up of 15 amino acids. CDR3 sequence reads: CASSLNRGLTDTQYF. CDR3 nucleotide sequence: TGTGCCAGCAGCTTGAACAGGGGACTCACAGATACGCAGTATTTT.

The chain uses TRBV6-1 and TRBJ1-5; weak D call: TRBD1 (5 bases). The V and J ends lost 4 bases and 4 bases respectively, with 14 bases between them. Germline V CDR1 and CDR2: MNHNS, SASEGT. The CDR3 runs 15 residues. The CDR3 coding sequence is TGTGCCAGCAGTGTCTCTCAGGGTATGAATCAGCCCCAGCATTTT. This encodes CASSVSQGMNQPQHF.

The V gene is TRBV6-6, the J gene TRBJ1-4; weak D call: TRBD1 (6 bases). This CDR3 is 15 amino acids long. Trimming removed 3 bases at V and 5 bases at J, with 13 bases between. Germline CDR1 and CDR2: MNHNY and SVGAGI (reference sequence). The CDR3 here is CASSYTDSVNEKLFF. The CDR3 DNA sequence: TGTGCCAGCAGTTATACGGACAGTGTGAATGAAAAACTGTTTTTT.

The V gene is TRBV27, the J gene TRBJ1-5; possible D gene TRBD1, 6 bases. Trimming left V 5 bases short and J 0 bases short, with 17 bases between. CDR1 MNHEY and CDR2 SMNVEV come from the germline V gene (reference sequence). The CDR3 is 17 amino acids. The CDR3 DNA follows: TGTGCCAGCAGTAAAACAGGGTTAGATCGTAGCAATCAGCCCCAGCATTTT. Its protein is CASSKTGLDRSNQPQHF.